The 27 T cell receptor beta chains below were found in one sample sequenced in a study of Graves' ophthalmopathy and Graves' hyperthyroidism. Amplification from RNA transcripts yielded the TCR beta CDR3 regions. HTBI primers were employed in first-round RT-PCR, then a second-round multiplex PCR followed. TCRdb re-called the multiplex PCR reads through MiXCR, storing one row per CDR3 protein. The table has some 240,000 distinct CDR3 sequences, around 50% seen once. Sequenced sample: peripheral blood. The receptors stem from an adult man with Graves' ophthalmopathy.

CDR3 loop: CASTKGGLDYEQYF. CDR3 in DNA: TGTGCCAGCACAAAAGGCGGGTTAGACTACGAGCAGTACTTC. The chain links TRBV2 to TRBJ2-7; possible D gene TRBD2, 5 bases. This CDR3 has 14 residues. The germline gives CDR1 SNHLY, CDR2 FYNNEI. V was clipped by 7 bases and J by 3 bases, with 16 bases between them.

This CDR3 reads CASSFGPGGNEKLFF. In nucleotides, the CDR3 is TGTGCCAGCAGCTTCGGCCCAGGGGGAAATGAAAAACTGTTTTTT. The chain couples TRBV11-2 to TRBJ1-4; 7 nucleotides match TRBD1. Unmatched junction bases numbered 6, after V lost 3 bases and J lost 5 bases. This CDR3 comprises 15 residues. Germline loops: CDR1 SGHAT, CDR2 FQNNGV.

The V gene is TRBV6-5, the J gene TRBJ2-2; D is unclear. Per germline, CDR1 MNHEY and CDR2 SVGAGI. The CDR3 runs to 17 residues. The ends were cut back, 0 bases at V and 1 base at J, with 12 bases in the middle. CDR3 loop: CASSYSRSGLNTGELFF. CDR3 DNA: TGTGCCAGCAGTTACTCGAGGTCGGGCCTGAACACCGGGGAGCTGTTTTTT.

The chain joins TRBV29-1 to TRBJ1-1; 7 nucleotides match TRBD1. J lost 0 bases, V lost 7 bases, and 5 bases had no gene match. CDR1 is SQVTM and CDR2 is ANQGSEA in the germline V gene. This CDR3 contains 13 residues. CDR3 in amino acids: CSGRGQLNTEAFF. CDR3 bases: TGCAGCGGCCGGGGACAGTTGAACACTGAAGCTTTCTTT. The full variable domain, its missing parts supplied by reference TRBV29-1 and TRBJ1-1, is SAVISQKPSRDICQRGTSLTIQCQVDSQVTMMFWYRQQPGQSLTLIATANQGSEATYESGFVIDKFPISRPNLTFSTLTVSNMSPEDSSIYLCSGRGQLNTEAFFGQGTRLTVV.

This chain uses TRBV20-1 with TRBJ1-1; no definite D call. CDR1 and CDR2 from the germline V gene are DFQATT and SNEGSKA (reference sequence). The ends were cut back, 4 bases at V and 4 bases at J, with 22 bases in the middle. The CDR3 has 16 residues. As DNA, the CDR3 is TGCAGTGCTACTGAAGGCAGATGGGGTCCTTCCACTGAAGCTTTCTTT. This translates into CSATEGRWGPSTEAFF.

V usage is TRBV25-1 and J usage is TRBJ1-2; 9 bases line up with TRBD1. CDR3 length: 15 residues. Unmatched junction bases numbered 6, after V lost 6 bases and J lost 1 base. Germline CDR1 is MGHDK and CDR2 is SYGVNS. CDR3 loop: CASSSGTGNNYGYTF. DNA for the CDR3: TGTGCCAGCAGCTCCGGGACAGGGAATAACTATGGCTACACCTTC.

This clonotype was observed a few times. V and J are TRBV19 and TRBJ1-5; D call uncertain. V was trimmed by 3 bases and J by 2 bases, leaving 5 bases between them. The CDR3 runs to 13 residues. Germline CDR1 LNHDA, CDR2 SQIVND (reference sequence). This CDR3 reads CASSIGGNQPQHF. In nucleotides, the CDR3 is TGTGCCAGTAGTATCGGGGGCAATCAGCCCCAGCATTTT.

J is TRBJ1-1 and V is TRBV10-3; D not resolved. V lost 2 bases and J 2 bases, leaving 9 bases between the germline ends. The CDR3 is 14 amino acids. Germline V gene data show CDR1 as ENHRY and CDR2 as SYGVKD. The CDR3 reads CAISEGRLNTEAFF. In DNA, the CDR3 is TGTGCCATCAGTGAGGGCAGGCTAAACACTGAAGCTTTCTTT.

Note on this clonotype: The conserved phenylalanine or tryptophan is not found at the CDR3 terminus, so this likely reflects a read error. The V call is TRBV29-1, the J call TRBJ2-7; D is possibly TRBD1 (5 bases). The germline V and J ends were trimmed by 7 bases and 3 bases, with 22 bases remaining between them. In germline, CDR1 is SQVTM, CDR2 ANQGSEA. The length of the CDR3 is 15 residues. The CDR3 nucleotides read TGCAGCGCTAGGGGTACAGAGAACACCTACTACGAGCAGTACCTC. Its translation: CSARGTENTYYEQYL.

This chain links TRBV7-9 with TRBJ2-5; 9 bases agree with TRBD1. The end of the DNA is better explained by TRBJ2-7, so the J call may be wrong. The CDR3 length is 15 residues. Looked up from germline, CDR1 is SEHNR and CDR2 is FQNEAQ (reference sequence). The CDR3 sequence is CASSPRGTGFHEQYF. Here the CDR3 DNA reads TGTGCCAGCAGCCCTCGCGGGACAGGGTTTCACGAGCAGTACTTC.

This chain connects TRBV2 to TRBJ2-2, with D possibly TRBD1 on 5 matching bases. Trimming removed 7 bases at V and 2 bases at J, with 8 bases between. The CDR3 covers 13 residues. Per germline, CDR1 SNHLY and CDR2 FYNNEI. CDR3 loop: CASIDRNTGELFF. The CDR3 nucleotides read TGTGCCAGCATCGACAGAAACACCGGGGAGCTGTTTTTT.

This clonotype came up many times. This chain joins TRBV10-3 and TRBJ2-7; D remains unclear. Germline V gene data show CDR1 as ENHRY and CDR2 as SYGVKD. The CDR3 has 12 residues. Trimming took off 10 bases at V and 2 bases at J, with 12 bases between the two ends. Here the CDR3 DNA reads TGTGCCACCGCCCCTAGGACCTACGAGCAGTACTTC. Protein sequence: CATAPRTYEQYF.

The chain uses TRBV10-3 and TRBJ2-3, with TRBD2 matching over 8 bases. V lost 7 bases, J lost 6 bases, and 9 bases stayed unmatched. The germline V gene encodes CDR1 ENHRY and CDR2 SYGVKD. The CDR3 length is 14 residues. Written as DNA, the CDR3 is TGTGCCATCACCCCAAGACTAGCGTCCGATACGCAGTATTTT. This codes for CAITPRLASDTQYF.

The V gene is TRBV11-1, the J gene TRBJ1-1; D is uncertain. This CDR3 has 13 residues. The germline V gene has CDR1 SGHAT and CDR2 FQDESV (reference sequence). The germline V and J ends were trimmed by 2 bases and 3 bases, with 7 bases remaining between them. The CDR3 DNA sequence: TGTGCCAGCAGCTTAAATCCCGACACTGAAGCTTTCTTT. Translating it yields CASSLNPDTEAFF.

The gene calls are TRBV7-2 and TRBJ1-1, with 8 bases lining up with TRBD1. Looked up from germline, CDR1 is SGHTA and CDR2 is FQGNSA. V lost 5 bases to trimming and J lost 5 bases; unmatched junction nucleotides: 7. This CDR3 comprises 14 residues. The CDR3 reads CASSPWTGKTEAFF. CDR3 bases: TGTGCCAGCAGCCCCTGGACAGGGAAGACTGAAGCTTTCTTT.

This clonotype was seen repeatedly, ten times or more. The chain carries TRBV2 and TRBJ1-4, with a possible D match to TRBD1 (6 bases). Germline V gene sequence: CDR1 SNHLY, CDR2 FYNNEI. The CDR3 extends over 16 amino acids. The V gene lost 6 bases and the J gene lost 5 bases, with 19 bases spanning the gap. DNA for the CDR3: TGTGCCAGCAGCCCCGACCGACAGGTGCGGAATGAAAAACTGTTTTTT. Its protein product is CASSPDRQVRNEKLFF. Full variable domain (remainder filled in from reference TRBV2 and TRBJ1-4): EPEVTQTPSHQVTQMGQEVILRCVPISNHLYFYWYRQILGQKVEFLVSFYNNEISEKSEIFDDQFSVERPDGSNFTLKIRSTKLEDSAMYFCASSPDRQVRNEKLFFGSGTQLSVL.

This clonotype was counted a few times. The J gene is TRBJ2-5, the V gene TRBV20-1, with 7 nucleotides matching TRBD2. Per germline, CDR1 DFQATT and CDR2 SNEGSKA (reference sequence). Trimming removed 0 bases from V and 5 bases from J; junction bases left unmatched: 12. The CDR3 is 16 amino acids. CDR3 nucleotide sequence: TGCAGTGCTAGAGAGCTGCAGGAGGGAGGGAGGGAGACCCAGTACTTC. Translation: CSARELQEGGRETQYF.

The V gene is TRBV20-1, the J gene TRBJ1-1, with D maybe TRBD1 (5 bases). Trimming left V 0 bases short and J 5 bases short, with 16 bases between. Germline CDR1 is DFQATT and CDR2 is SNEGSKA (reference sequence). CDR3 length: 15 amino acids. In nucleotides, the CDR3 is TGCAGTGCTAGAGATCCTAGGACCCAGGGAACTGAAGCTTTCTTT. This codes for CSARDPRTQGTEAFF.

The V and J genes are TRBV5-1 and TRBJ1-4, with 8 bases matching TRBD1. After removal of 4 bases from V and 5 bases from J, the junction contained 7 bases not matched to a gene. This CDR3 comprises 15 residues. Germline V gene data show CDR1 as SGHRS and CDR2 as YFSETQ. CDR3 DNA sequence: TGCGCCAGCAGCATAGAGACAGGGGTGAATGAAAAACTGTTTTTT. It is translated as CASSIETGVNEKLFF.

This clonotype was observed many times. V usage is TRBV6-1 and J usage is TRBJ1-1, with 10 bases that match TRBD1. CDR3 length: 15 amino acids. CDR1 and CDR2 (germline): MNHNS, SASEGT. The V segment lost 4 bases and the J segment 6 bases; nucleotides outside the gene matches: 8. Here the CDR3 reads CASSGWDRGDPEAFF. As DNA, the CDR3 is TGTGCCAGCAGTGGGTGGGACAGGGGAGACCCTGAAGCTTTCTTT.

In its sample, this clonotype was seen a few times. The chain is built from TRBV20-1 and TRBJ2-5, with 9 bases lining up with TRBD1. Unmatched junction bases numbered 6, after V lost 6 bases and J lost 4 bases. Germline CDR1 is DFQATT and CDR2 is SNEGSKA (reference sequence). The CDR3 consists of 13 residues. The CDR3 coding sequence is TGCAGTGCAGCAACAGGGGGCCGAGAGACCCAGTACTTC. Residues: CSAATGGRETQYF.

The chain carries TRBV5-4 and TRBJ2-2; D remains unclear. Germline CDR1 and CDR2: SGHNT and YYREEE (reference sequence). This CDR3 is built from 13 residues. V was pared by 0 bases and J by 8 bases, with 8 bases between. CDR3 residues: CASSLGLPGELFF. Here the CDR3 DNA reads TGTGCCAGCAGCTTGGGACTGCCGGGGGAGCTGTTTTTT.

This chain connects TRBV11-2 to TRBJ2-5, with 7 bases lining up with TRBD2. Trimming took 5 bases from V and 4 from J; bases not matched to a gene: 10. Germline V CDR1 and CDR2: SGHAT, FQNNGV. This CDR3 spans 15 amino acids. CDR3 sequence reads: CASSPIRGRGETQYF. The CDR3 DNA reads as TGTGCCAGCAGCCCAATTCGGGGGAGGGGAGAGACCCAGTACTTC.

The J gene is TRBJ2-7, the V gene TRBV7-9, with D maybe TRBD2 (6 bases). Germline V CDR1 and CDR2: SEHNR, FQNEAQ (reference sequence). The CDR3 is 17 amino acids. Trimming took off 4 bases at V and 6 bases at J, with 25 bases between the two ends. CDR3 nucleotides: TGTGCCAGCAGCTACCCTCGGCCAGCGGGTCCCACCCTCGAGCAGTACTTC. Translating gives CASSYPRPAGPTLEQYF. Variable domain in full (rest from reference TRBV7-9 and TRBJ2-7): DTGVSQNPRHKITKRGQNVTFRCDPISEHNRLYWYRQTLGQGPEFLTYFQNEAQLEKSRLLSDRFSAERPKGSFSTLEIQRTEQGDSAMYLCASSYPRPAGPTLEQYFGPGTRLTVT.

As concerns this clonotype: The germline gene is not matched at one end of the junction; a read error may be the cause. The V call is TRBV29-1, the J call TRBJ2-3; 7 nucleotides match TRBD1. The CDR3 length is 15 residues. Per germline, CDR1 SQVTM and CDR2 ANQGSEA. The DNA of the CDR3 is TGCAGCGTCATTGGACAGGCCCCCCTGATGGATACGCAGTACTTT. Its translation: CSVIGQAPLMDTQYF.

This clonotype appeared a single time. The V call is TRBV9, the J call TRBJ2-2, with D hard to call. Trimming stripped 2 bases from V and 1 base from J, with 6 bases between. The CDR3 loop spans 14 amino acids. Germline V gene data show CDR1 as SGDLS and CDR2 as YYNGEE. Here the CDR3 reads CASSVTGNTGELFF. As DNA, the CDR3 is TGTGCCAGCAGCGTTACCGGGAACACCGGGGAGCTGTTTTTT.

This clonotype was observed a handful of times. The rearrangement uses TRBV28 and TRBJ1-2; D might be TRBD1 (6 bases). Trimming stripped 7 bases from V and 6 bases from J, with 15 bases between. This CDR3 has 13 amino acids. Germline-derived CDR1 and CDR2 are MDHEN and SYDVKM. The CDR3 region has the DNA TGTGCCAGCACCGTCGAGGACAGACATGGCTACACCTTC. This encodes CASTVEDRHGYTF.